This is a list of T cell receptor beta chains from one sample in a study of CXCR3-negative and CXCR3-positive naive CD8 T cells. TCRdb reanalyzed the 5' RACE reads and collapses them to one entry per CDR3 protein, without DNA. This table lists 100,000 or so distinct CDR3 sequences. Sequencing was done on a sample of naive CXCR3+ CD8+ T cells from blood. These receptors all come from a human donor in good health. Some clones in this sample may be carry-over from other donors' samples. Both conserved end residues are part of each CDR3. The order of the fields is CDR3 protein, V gene, J gene.

CDR3: CASSYNGGGEGDTQYF
V: TRBV6-6
J: TRBJ2-3

CDR3: CASRDRTSSQETQYF
V: TRBV19
J: TRBJ2-5

CDR3: CASRSTGEETQYF
V: TRBV7-8
J: TRBJ2-5

CDR3: CASSQFAGYEQYF
V: TRBV7-9
J: TRBJ2-7

CDR3: CASSPLAGDEQFF
V: TRBV6-5
J: TRBJ2-1

CDR3: CASRRQYQETQYF
V: TRBV6-2/TRBV6-3
J: TRBJ2-5

CDR3: CASSQWGSSYEQYF
V: TRBV4-1
J: TRBJ2-7

CDR3: CASSTPRLAGGPGELFF
V: TRBV5-6
J: TRBJ2-2

CDR3: CASSLWDRGNEQYF
V: TRBV7-6
J: TRBJ2-7

CDR3: CASSQESGWGTNEKLFF
V: TRBV3-1
J: TRBJ1-4

CDR3: CASSQSAGTASTDTQYF
V: TRBV3-1
J: TRBJ2-3

CDR3: CASSLGTVTNEKLFF
V: TRBV11-2
J: TRBJ1-4

CDR3: CASNSGQGAHEQYF
V: TRBV27
J: TRBJ2-7

CDR3: CASSSTIRTGETQYF
V: TRBV12-3/TRBV12-4
J: TRBJ2-5

CDR3: CASSVGPSYEQYF
V: TRBV12-3/TRBV12-4
J: TRBJ2-7

CDR3: CSARDRDKLDIYEQYF
V: TRBV20-1
J: TRBJ2-7

CDR3: CASSPGVWAHYQETQYF
V: TRBV5-6
J: TRBJ2-5

CDR3: CASSQDISSYEQYF
V: TRBV6-6
J: TRBJ2-7

CDR3: CASSPPGERAYTDTQYF
V: TRBV4-2
J: TRBJ2-3

CDR3: CASSLASSLTEAFF
V: TRBV7-9
J: TRBJ1-1

CDR3: CASSLARHEQYF
V: TRBV7-9
J: TRBJ2-7

CDR3: CASSKTLAGENNEQFF
V: TRBV5-1
J: TRBJ2-1

CDR3: CASSPEAGNNEQFF
V: TRBV7-6
J: TRBJ2-1

CDR3: CASSQGLAGWGDTQYF
V: TRBV5-5
J: TRBJ2-3

CDR3: CASSQDAFDTGELFF
V: TRBV3-1
J: TRBJ2-2

CDR3: CASSDPGGPTNEKLFF
V: TRBV9
J: TRBJ1-4

CDR3: CASSYDRAEQFF
V: TRBV5-5
J: TRBJ2-1

CDR3: CASSPGQGINEQYF
V: TRBV10-1
J: TRBJ2-7

CDR3: CASSFRAHTEAFF
V: TRBV7-9
J: TRBJ1-1

CDR3: CSVGQGDHQPQHF
V: TRBV29-1
J: TRBJ1-5

CDR3: CASSFIRLGSYNEQFF
V: TRBV5-1
J: TRBJ2-1

CDR3: CASSRAGSHTDTQYF
V: TRBV7-9
J: TRBJ2-3

CDR3: CASSTKVFRELPYEQYF
V: TRBV12-3/TRBV12-4
J: TRBJ2-7

CDR3: CASSVEIGELFF
V: TRBV9
J: TRBJ2-2

CDR3: CASSPRRGGHPDQETQYF
V: TRBV7-9
J: TRBJ2-5

CDR3: CTSSLWGRDTDTQYF
V: TRBV11-2
J: TRBJ2-3

CDR3: CASILRVTGELFF
V: TRBV28
J: TRBJ2-2

CDR3: CASSLRTSGTYAQDTQYF
V: TRBV7-8
J: TRBJ2-5

CDR3: CASMIAGGSYNEQFF
V: TRBV19
J: TRBJ2-1

CDR3: CASSLPEGEQFF
V: TRBV28
J: TRBJ2-1

CDR3: CASSFGSSYEQYF
V: TRBV28
J: TRBJ2-7

CDR3: CASSQVAGGLASYEQYF
V: TRBV3-1
J: TRBJ2-7

CDR3: CSVVTGMNTEAFF
V: TRBV29-1
J: TRBJ1-1